The 28 T cell receptor beta chains below come from one sample, sequenced in a study of response to subunit inactivated influenza vaccine. TCRdb fed the RT-PCR reads into MiXCR, producing one record per CDR3 protein. The data hold roughly 700,000 distinct CDR3 sequences, with around 13% observed a single time. Here the sequenced sample was PBMCs from blood, taken 14 days before vaccination. Receptor source: a man in his fifties who received an inactivated influenza vaccine.

In this sample, this clonotype turned up many times. The chain couples TRBV28 to TRBJ2-1; 13 bases map to TRBD2. After removal of 4 bases from V and 3 bases from J, the junction contained 6 bases not matched to a gene. CDR1 MDHEN and CDR2 SYDVKM come from the germline V gene. The CDR3 spans 17 residues. CDR3 sequence: CASSSSGTSGNYNEQFF. CDR3 in DNA: TGTGCCAGCAGTTCCTCCGGGACTAGCGGGAACTACAATGAGCAGTTCTTC.

This clonotype has just a few counts. The chain has TRBV5-1 and TRBJ1-1, with a tentative D call TRBD1 (5 bases). This CDR3 is 14 amino acids long. The germline V gene has CDR1 SGHRS and CDR2 YFSETQ. The ends were cut back, 4 bases at V and 10 bases at J, with 20 bases in the middle. The CDR3, as DNA: TGCGCCAGCAGCGGGAGCCCGACGGAGAGGGGAGCTTTCTTT. Protein product: CASSGSPTERGAFF.

This clonotype appeared many times. The chain joins TRBV7-8 to TRBJ2-7; possible D gene TRBD2, 5 bases. The V and J ends lost 0 bases and 3 bases respectively, with 12 bases between them. This CDR3 is 15 amino acids long. Germline V lookup: CDR1 SGHVS, CDR2 FQNEAQ. The CDR3 DNA reads as TGTGCCAGCAGCTTAGCGGTCGGGGATCTCTACGAGCAGTACTTC. Translated, it gives CASSLAVGDLYEQYF.

The chain has TRBV21-1 and TRBJ2-7; the tabulated D call, TRBD1, remains unverified against the DNA. TRBV21-1 is a pseudogene. CDR3 length: 14 amino acids. CDR3 nucleotides: TGTGCCAGCAGCAATCCTGTAGCGAACTACGAGCAGTACTTC. Protein product: CASSNPVANYEQYF.

This clonotype was found a few times. V gene TRBV10-3 combines with J gene TRBJ1-5, with TRBD1 matching over 7 bases. The V gene end was trimmed by 5 bases and the J gene end by 0 bases; junction bases not matched to a gene: 4. This CDR3 has 15 amino acids. The V gene's germline CDR1 is ENHRY and CDR2 SYGVKD. The CDR3 sequence is CAISRTGDSNQPQHF. In DNA form, the CDR3 reads TGTGCCATCAGTCGTACAGGGGATAGCAATCAGCCCCAGCATTTT.

This clonotype has just a few counts. The gene calls are TRBV2 and TRBJ1-1; D uncertain. The germline gives CDR1 SNHLY, CDR2 FYNNEI. The CDR3 has 13 residues. The V end lost 6 bases, the J end lost 4 bases, and 12 bases lay between the germline ends. CDR3 sequence (DNA): TGTGCCAGCAGCGCATCCGACTTCACTGAAGCTTTCTTT. It specifies CASSASDFTEAFF. The full variable domain, rest sourced from reference TRBV2 and TRBJ1-1, is EPEVTQTPSHQVTQMGQEVILRCVPISNHLYFYWYRQILGQKVEFLVSFYNNEISEKSEIFDDQFSVERPDGSNFTLKIRSTKLEDSAMYFCASSASDFTEAFFGQGTRLTVV.

The chain uses TRBV6-5 and TRBJ2-1; 9 bases are a match to TRBD2. Germline V gene lookup returns CDR1 MNHEY and CDR2 SVGAGI. The CDR3 extends over 18 amino acids. The V and J ends lost 0 bases and 5 bases, in that order; junction bases with no gene match: 11. The CDR3 protein is CASSYSVGLAGSDNEQFF. The CDR3 DNA reads TGTGCCAGCAGTTACTCGGTGGGTCTAGCGGGATCTGACAATGAGCAGTTCTTC.

This clonotype was found a few times. V gene TRBV12-3 or TRBV12-4 combines with J gene TRBJ2-1; maybe TRBD2 (5 bases). Trimming left V 5 bases short and J 8 bases short, with 10 bases between. The CDR3 is 12 residues long. CDR3 protein: CASSKTRYEQFF. The CDR3 nucleotides read TGTGCCAGCAGTAAAACTAGGTATGAGCAGTTCTTC.

The table lists this clonotype with a few counts. The chain joins TRBV9 to TRBJ2-5, with D perhaps being TRBD1 or TRBD2 (6 bases each). Trimming left V 0 bases short and J 4 bases short, with 7 bases between. There are 13 residues in the CDR3. Germline loops: CDR1 SGDLS, CDR2 YYNGEE. The CDR3 reads CASSVGGAETQYF. Here the CDR3 DNA reads TGTGCCAGCAGCGTAGGGGGGGCAGAGACCCAGTACTTC. Looking up the rest from reference TRBV9 and TRBJ2-5 gives the full variable domain: DSGVTQTPKHLITATGQRVTLRCSPRSGDLSVYWYQQSLDQGLQFLIQYYNGEERAKGNILERFSAQQFPDLHSELNLSSLELGDSALYFCASSVGGAETQYFGPGTRLLVL.

The rearrangement uses TRBV7-8 and TRBJ1-2; TRBD1 aligns across 8 bases. The CDR3 runs to 13 residues. Germline CDR1 SGHVS, CDR2 FQNEAQ. The junction had 5 bases not matched to a gene; V was cut back by 5 bases and J by 6 bases. The DNA for the CDR3 is TGTGCCAGCAGCAAGAACAGGGGGGATGGCTACACCTTC. It is translated as CASSKNRGDGYTF. The full variable domain, its missing parts supplied by reference TRBV7-8 and TRBJ1-2, is GAGVSQSPRYKVAKRGQDVALRCDPISGHVSLFWYQQALGQGPEFLTYFQNEAQLDKSGLPSDRFFAERPEGSVSTLKIQRTQQEDSAVYLCASSKNRGDGYTFGSGTRLTVV.

This clonotype came up many times. This sequence joins TRBV7-9 and TRBJ2-1, with 8 nucleotides matching TRBD2. The junction had 2 bases not matched to a gene; V was cut back by 1 base and J by 6 bases. The length of the CDR3 is 14 residues. The germline V gene has CDR1 SEHNR and CDR2 FQNEAQ (reference sequence). The DNA for the CDR3 is TGTGCCAGCAGCTTAGGGACTAGCAGCAATGAGCAGTTCTTC. This encodes CASSLGTSSNEQFF.

There are a few counts of this clonotype. CDR3 sequence: CASSWTSGGFTDTQYF. The CDR3 DNA sequence: TGCGCCAGCAGCTGGACTAGCGGGGGGTTTACAGATACGCAGTATTTT. The V gene is TRBV5-1, the J gene TRBJ2-3, with 14 bases aligning to TRBD2. The CDR3 has 16 amino acids. The junction had 3 bases not matched to a gene; V was cut back by 3 bases and J by 3 bases. Per germline, CDR1 SGHRS and CDR2 YFSETQ. The full variable domain, in which reference TRBV5-1 and TRBJ2-3 provide the parts outside the CDR3, is KAGVTQTPRYLIKTRGQQVTLSCSPISGHRSVSWYQQTPGQGLQFLFEYFSETQRNKGNFPGRFSGRQFSNSRSEMNVSTLELGDSALYLCASSWTSGGFTDTQYFGPGTRLTVL.

This clonotype came up a few times. The V gene is TRBV28, the J gene TRBJ2-5; TRBD1 aligns across 8 bases. V shed 4 bases and J 5 bases; nucleotides not matched to a gene: 9. Germline lookup yields CDR1 MDHEN and CDR2 SYDVKM. There are 15 residues in the CDR3. CDR3 protein: CASSSTGGSFETQYF. The CDR3, as DNA: TGTGCCAGCAGTTCAACAGGGGGATCGTTCGAGACCCAGTACTTC.

The gene calls are TRBV4-2 and TRBJ2-5; no reliable D call. V was pared by 0 bases and J by 2 bases, with 10 bases between. The CDR3 is 15 amino acids. From germline, CDR1 is LGHNA and CDR2 YNFKEQ. The CDR3 DNA is TGTGCCAGCAGCCAAGATCCAATGGCTCAAGAGACCCAGTACTTC. This gives the protein CASSQDPMAQETQYF.

This clonotype occurred many times. The CDR3, as DNA: TGTGCCAGCAGCTGGGGAGAAGAGACCCAGTACTTC. Translation: CASSWGEETQYF. The V and J genes are TRBV5-6 and TRBJ2-5, with D perhaps TRBD2 (5 bases). Germline V CDR1 and CDR2: SGHDT, YYEEEE. V lost 3 bases, J lost 3 bases, and 6 bases lay in between. The CDR3 extends over 12 amino acids.

V and J are TRBV15 and TRBJ2-7; TRBD2 matches 8 bases. Germline V CDR1 and CDR2: LNHNV, YYDKDF (reference sequence). V lost 0 bases, J lost 6 bases, and 7 bases stayed unmatched. The CDR3 runs 15 residues. The CDR3 loop is CATSREQGLVGEQYF. As DNA, the CDR3 is TGTGCCACCAGCAGAGAACAGGGACTAGTGGGCGAGCAGTACTTC.

This clonotype was observed a few times. The chain joins TRBV15 to TRBJ2-3; 9 bases match TRBD2. Germline CDR1 is LNHNV and CDR2 is YYDKDF (reference sequence). The CDR3 is 14 residues long. V lost 9 bases to trimming and J lost 2 bases; unmatched junction nucleotides: 6. As DNA, the CDR3 is TGTGCCACGAGACTAGCGGCCAACACAGATACGCAGTATTTT. Translating it yields CATRLAANTDTQYF.

The CDR3 nucleotides are TGCGCCAGCAGCTTGAGGACAGGGACCGCCTACGAGCAGTACTTC. This sequence encodes CASSLRTGTAYEQYF. The V and J genes are TRBV5-1 and TRBJ2-7, with 8 bases fitting TRBD1. Looked up from germline, CDR1 is SGHRS and CDR2 is YFSETQ. The ends lost 1 base at V and 2 bases at J; junction bases unmatched: 5. The CDR3 sequence is 15 residues long.

This chain joins TRBV12-3 or TRBV12-4 and TRBJ2-3, with D possibly matching TRBD2 (5 bases). The CDR3 extends over 13 amino acids. Trimming pared 3 bases from V and 4 bases from J, leaving 8 bases between. The CDR3 DNA reads TGTGCCAGCAGTTTCTCTAGCCCAGATACGCAGTATTTT. Translated, it gives CASSFSSPDTQYF.

This clonotype was detected a few times. The gene calls are TRBV9 and TRBJ2-1, with a weak D call TRBD1 (6 bases). Germline loops: CDR1 SGDLS, CDR2 YYNGEE. V dropped 3 bases and J dropped 4 bases, with 23 bases sitting between them. There are 18 residues in the CDR3. CDR3: CASSGGNTGWRIYNEQFF. DNA for the CDR3: TGTGCCAGCAGCGGGGGAAATACAGGGTGGAGGATATACAATGAGCAGTTCTTC.

This clonotype was picked up a small number of times. V and J are TRBV7-7 and TRBJ2-2; 12 bases are a match to TRBD2. Per germline, CDR1 SSHAT and CDR2 FNYEAQ (reference sequence). Trimming cost V 6 bases and J 5 bases; bases outside gene matches: 7. The CDR3 loop spans 16 amino acids. The CDR3: CASSPTGTSGTGELFF. CDR3 DNA sequence: TGTGCCAGCAGTCCTACCGGGACTAGCGGGACCGGGGAGCTGTTTTTT. Complete variable domain (other parts from reference TRBV7-7 and TRBJ2-2): GAGVSQSPRYKVTKRGQDVTLRCDPISSHATLYWYQQALGQGPEFLTYFNYEAQPDKSGLPSDRFSAERPEGSISTLTIQRTEQRDSAMYRCASSPTGTSGTGELFFGEGSRLTVL.

There are a few counts of this clonotype. The V gene is TRBV7-2, the J gene TRBJ1-6, with D possibly matching TRBD1 (5 bases). The CDR3 has 14 residues. Germline V gene data show CDR1 as SGHTA and CDR2 as FQGNSA. V was shortened by 6 bases and J by 9 bases, with 15 bases between the two germline ends. The CDR3 is CASRPRQQGSPLHF. The CDR3 DNA reads TGTGCCAGCAGGCCCCGACAGCAAGGTTCACCCCTCCACTTT.

This clonotype occurred once. The chain recombines TRBV27 with TRBJ2-7; the D call may be TRBD1 or TRBD2 (5 bases each). The CDR3 is made up of 16 amino acids. Germline V gene data show CDR1 as MNHEY and CDR2 as SMNVEV (reference sequence). V was pared by 5 bases and J by 3 bases, with 20 bases between. CDR3 sequence reads: CASSLTRDGWIYEQYF. CDR3 DNA: TGTGCCAGCAGTCTCACCCGGGACGGATGGATCTACGAGCAGTACTTC.

This clonotype was counted many times. This chain connects TRBV6-1 to TRBJ2-1; D might be TRBD2 (6 bases). CDR1 is MNHNS, CDR2 SASEGT, per germline. Trimming pared 6 bases from V and 5 bases from J, leaving 14 bases between. CDR3 length equals 14 residues. The CDR3 bases are TGTGCCAGCAGCGCGGGACGATATAACAATGAGCAGTTCTTC. Translating gives CASSAGRYNNEQFF.

This clonotype has only a few counts. V usage is TRBV6-2 or TRBV6-3 and J usage is TRBJ1-1; D unresolved. Germline V gene lookup returns CDR1 MNHEY and CDR2 SVGEGT. Between the trimmed V and J ends, which lost 0 bases and 1 base, there was a span of 15 bases. CDR3 length equals 17 residues. CDR3 amino acids: CASSYSIWGITNTEAFF. DNA for the CDR3: TGTGCCAGCAGTTACTCGATCTGGGGAATTACGAACACTGAAGCTTTCTTT.

This clonotype was observed many times. The V gene is TRBV7-2, the J gene TRBJ2-4, with 12 bases aligning to TRBD1. Trimming removed 5 bases from V and 7 bases from J; junction bases left unmatched: 3. The V gene's germline CDR1 is SGHTA and CDR2 FQGNSA. This CDR3 comprises 14 residues. CDR3 nucleotides: TGTGCCAGCAGCGCCGGGACAGGGGGCAACATTCAGTACTTC. It codes for CASSAGTGGNIQYF.

This sequence joins TRBV7-2 and TRBJ2-1; perhaps TRBD2 as D (5 bases). In germline, CDR1 is SGHTA, CDR2 FQGNSA. The CDR3 is made up of 15 amino acids. The ends were cut back, 5 bases at V and 7 bases at J, with 18 bases in the middle. The DNA for the CDR3 is TGTGCCAGCAGCCCCAGCTCGACTAAAGGGAATGAGCAGTTCTTC. It encodes CASSPSSTKGNEQFF.

At least ten counts were recorded for this clonotype. Germline is not matched at one junction end, which may reflect a read error. V and J are TRBV7-7 and TRBJ2-2, with a possible D match to TRBD2 (5 bases). This CDR3 is built from 13 residues. CDR1 and CDR2 from the germline V gene are SSHAT and FNYEAQ (reference sequence). The CDR3 loop reads CASSFQRTGELFF. CDR3 coding DNA: TGTGCTAGCAGCTTTCAGCGGACCGGGGAGCTGTTTTTT. Supplemented by reference TRBV7-7 and TRBJ2-2, the full variable domain reads GAGVSQSPRYKVTKRGQDVTLRCDPISSHATLYWYQQALGQGPEFLTYFNYEAQPDKSGLPSDRFSAERPEGSISTLTIQRTEQRDSAMYRCASSFQRTGELFFGEGSRLTVL.